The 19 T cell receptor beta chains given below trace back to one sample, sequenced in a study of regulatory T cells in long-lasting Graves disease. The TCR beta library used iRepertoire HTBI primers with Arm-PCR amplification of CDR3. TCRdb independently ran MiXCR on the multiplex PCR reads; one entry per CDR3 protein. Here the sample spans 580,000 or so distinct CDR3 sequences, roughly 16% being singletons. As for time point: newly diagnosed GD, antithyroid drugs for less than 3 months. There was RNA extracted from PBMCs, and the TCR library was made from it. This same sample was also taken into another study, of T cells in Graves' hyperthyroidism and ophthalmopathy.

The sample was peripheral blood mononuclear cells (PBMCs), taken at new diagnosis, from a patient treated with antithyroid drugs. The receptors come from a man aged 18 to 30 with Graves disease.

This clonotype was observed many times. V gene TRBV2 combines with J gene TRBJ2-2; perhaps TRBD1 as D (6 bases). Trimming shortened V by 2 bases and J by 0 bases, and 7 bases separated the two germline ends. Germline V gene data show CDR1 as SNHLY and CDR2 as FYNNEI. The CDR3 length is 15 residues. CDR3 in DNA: TGTGCCAGCAGTGAACAGGGGACGAACACCGGGGAGCTGTTTTTT. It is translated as CASSEQGTNTGELFF.

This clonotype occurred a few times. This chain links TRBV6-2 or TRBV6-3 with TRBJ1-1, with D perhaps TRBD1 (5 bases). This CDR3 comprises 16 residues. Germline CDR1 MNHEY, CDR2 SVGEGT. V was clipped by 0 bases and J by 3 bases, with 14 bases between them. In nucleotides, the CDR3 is TGTGCCAGCAGTTACTCGATCGGGACGAGGGACACTGAAGCTTTCTTT. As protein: CASSYSIGTRDTEAFF.

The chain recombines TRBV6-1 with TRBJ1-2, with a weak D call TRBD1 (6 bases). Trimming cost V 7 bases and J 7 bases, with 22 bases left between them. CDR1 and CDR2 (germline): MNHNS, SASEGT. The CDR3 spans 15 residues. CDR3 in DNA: TGTGCCAGCATTAACCCGGGACAACTAAGTGGTGGCTACACCTTC. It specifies CASINPGQLSGGYTF.

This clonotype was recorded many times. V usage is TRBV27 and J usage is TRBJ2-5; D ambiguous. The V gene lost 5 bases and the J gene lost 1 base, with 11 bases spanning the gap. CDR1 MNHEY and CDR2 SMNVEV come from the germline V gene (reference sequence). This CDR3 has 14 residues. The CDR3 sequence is CASSPRTGQETQYF. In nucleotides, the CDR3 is TGTGCCAGCAGTCCCCGTACTGGCCAAGAGACCCAGTACTTC.

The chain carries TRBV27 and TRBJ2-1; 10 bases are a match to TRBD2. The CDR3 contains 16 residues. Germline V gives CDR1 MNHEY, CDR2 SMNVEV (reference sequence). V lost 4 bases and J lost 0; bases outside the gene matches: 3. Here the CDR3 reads CASSSGLAISYNEQFF. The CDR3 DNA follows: TGTGCCAGCAGTTCGGGACTAGCGATCTCCTACAATGAGCAGTTCTTC.

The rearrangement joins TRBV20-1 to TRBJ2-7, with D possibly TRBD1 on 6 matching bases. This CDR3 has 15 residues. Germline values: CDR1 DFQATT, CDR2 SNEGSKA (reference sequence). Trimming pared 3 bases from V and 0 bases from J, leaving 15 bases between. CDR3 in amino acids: CSASLTRGNSYEQYF. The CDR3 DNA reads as TGCAGTGCTAGCCTAACAAGGGGGAACTCCTACGAGCAGTACTTC.

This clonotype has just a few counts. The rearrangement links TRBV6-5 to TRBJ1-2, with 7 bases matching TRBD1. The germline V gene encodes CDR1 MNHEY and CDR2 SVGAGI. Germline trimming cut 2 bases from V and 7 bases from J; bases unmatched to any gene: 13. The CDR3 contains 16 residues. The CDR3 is CASSYPRNRQGGGYTF. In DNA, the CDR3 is TGTGCCAGCAGTTACCCAAGAAATCGACAGGGAGGTGGCTACACCTTC.

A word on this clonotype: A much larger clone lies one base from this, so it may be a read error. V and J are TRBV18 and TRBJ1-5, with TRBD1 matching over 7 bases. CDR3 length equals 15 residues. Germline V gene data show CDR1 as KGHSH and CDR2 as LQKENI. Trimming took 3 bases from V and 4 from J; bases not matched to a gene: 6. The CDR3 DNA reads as TGTGCCAGCTCACCCCACAGGGGACCAAATCAGCCCCAGCATTTT. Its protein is CASSPHRGPNQPQHF.

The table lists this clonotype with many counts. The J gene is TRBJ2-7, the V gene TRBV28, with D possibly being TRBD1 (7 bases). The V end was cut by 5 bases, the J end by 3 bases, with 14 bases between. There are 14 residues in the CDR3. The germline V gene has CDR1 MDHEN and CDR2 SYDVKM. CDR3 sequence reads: CASSTNRGGYEQYF. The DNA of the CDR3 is TGTGCCAGCAGTACAAACAGGGGAGGCTACGAGCAGTACTTC.

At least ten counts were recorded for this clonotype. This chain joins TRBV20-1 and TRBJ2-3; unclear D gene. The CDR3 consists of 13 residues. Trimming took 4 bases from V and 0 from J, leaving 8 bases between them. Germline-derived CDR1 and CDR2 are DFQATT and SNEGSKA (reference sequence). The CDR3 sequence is CSATGTSTDTQYF. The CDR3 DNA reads TGCAGTGCTACCGGAACTAGCACAGATACGCAGTATTTT.

CDR3 loop: CASSQDSRASGRLGNEAFF. The CDR3 DNA follows: TGCGCCAGCAGCCAAGATTCGAGGGCGAGCGGCCGTCTCGGTAATGAAGCTTTCTTT. V and J are TRBV4-1 and TRBJ1-1; D call uncertain. The germline CDR1 and CDR2 sequences are MGHRA and YSYEKL. The CDR3 covers 19 residues. Trimming pared 0 bases from V and 7 bases from J, leaving 27 bases between.

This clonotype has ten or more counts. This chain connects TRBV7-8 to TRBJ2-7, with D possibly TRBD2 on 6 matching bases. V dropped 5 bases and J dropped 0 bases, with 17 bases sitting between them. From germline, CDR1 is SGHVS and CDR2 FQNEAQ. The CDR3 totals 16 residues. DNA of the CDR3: TGTGCCAGCAGCCCGGGATGGGGGAGGTCCTCCTACGAGCAGTACTTC. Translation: CASSPGWGRSSYEQYF.

The CDR3 here is CASSCRVSNQPQHF. CDR3 nucleotide sequence: TGTGCCAGCAGCTGCAGGGTTTCAAATCAGCCCCAGCATTTT. The chain carries TRBV7-3 and TRBJ1-5, with D possibly being TRBD1 (5 bases). Trimming stripped 4 bases from V and 4 bases from J, with 11 bases between. CDR3 size: 14 residues. Germline V gene lookup returns CDR1 SGHTA and CDR2 FQGTGA. Filled out from reference TRBV7-3 and TRBJ1-5, the complete variable domain reads GAGVSQTPSNKVTEKGKYVELRCDPISGHTALYWYRQSLGQGPEFLIYFQGTGAADDSGLPNDRFFAVRPEGSVSTLKIQRTERGDSAVYLCASSCRVSNQPQHFGDGTRLSIL.

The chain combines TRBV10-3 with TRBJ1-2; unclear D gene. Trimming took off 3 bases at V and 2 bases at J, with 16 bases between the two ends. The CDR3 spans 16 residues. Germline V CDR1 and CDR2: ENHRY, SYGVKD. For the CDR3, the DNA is TGTGCCATCAGTGACCCGGGCAAAGGAGACAACTATGGCTACACCTTC. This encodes CAISDPGKGDNYGYTF.

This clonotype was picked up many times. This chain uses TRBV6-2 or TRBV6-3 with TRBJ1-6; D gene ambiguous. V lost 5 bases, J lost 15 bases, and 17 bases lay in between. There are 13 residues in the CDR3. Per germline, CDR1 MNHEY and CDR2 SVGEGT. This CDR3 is CASSEAKTVLLHF. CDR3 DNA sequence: TGTGCCAGCAGTGAAGCTAAGACCGTACTCCTCCACTTT.

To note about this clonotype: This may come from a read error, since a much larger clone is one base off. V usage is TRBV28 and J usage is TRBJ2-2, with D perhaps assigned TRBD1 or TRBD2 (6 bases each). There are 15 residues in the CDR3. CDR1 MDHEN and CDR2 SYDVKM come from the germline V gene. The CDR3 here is CASRGFSGDTRELFF. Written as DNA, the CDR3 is TGTGCCAGCAGGGGGTTTTCGGGGGACACCAGGGAGCTGTTTTTT.

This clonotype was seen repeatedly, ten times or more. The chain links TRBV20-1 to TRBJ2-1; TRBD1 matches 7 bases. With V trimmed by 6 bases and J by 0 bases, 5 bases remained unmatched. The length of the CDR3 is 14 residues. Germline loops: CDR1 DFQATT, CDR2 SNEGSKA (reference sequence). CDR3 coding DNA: TGCAGTGCGAAAAGGACAGGCTCCTACAATGAGCAGTTCTTC. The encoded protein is CSAKRTGSYNEQFF.

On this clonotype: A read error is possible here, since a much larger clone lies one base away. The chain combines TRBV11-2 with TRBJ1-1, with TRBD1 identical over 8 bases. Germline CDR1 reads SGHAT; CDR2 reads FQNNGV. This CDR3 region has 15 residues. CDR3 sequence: CVSSLPSGGHAEAFF. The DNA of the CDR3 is TGTGTCAGCAGCTTACCTTCAGGGGGCCATGCTGAAGCTTTCTTT.

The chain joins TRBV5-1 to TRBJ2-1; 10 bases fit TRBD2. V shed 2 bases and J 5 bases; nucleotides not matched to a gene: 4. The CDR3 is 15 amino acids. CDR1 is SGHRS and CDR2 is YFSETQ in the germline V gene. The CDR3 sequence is CASSFGLADDNEQFF. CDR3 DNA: TGCGCCAGCAGCTTCGGACTAGCGGATGACAATGAGCAGTTCTTC.